This TCR beta chain was profiled in a study of OX40 agonist ivuxolimab in advanced cancers. Study background: Ivuxolimab, an antibody acting as an agonist of OX40 (CD134), was used to treat patients. Dose-escalation subjects each had hepatocellular carcinoma, melanoma, renal cell or head and neck cancer.

The CDR3 extends over 14 amino acids. In germline, CDR1 is SGHNT, CDR2 YYREEE (reference sequence). Trimming removed 0 bases at V and 7 bases at J, with 13 bases between. Comments on this clone: No antigen is known for it.

Assay: immunoSEQ multiplex PCR; the TCRdb copy retains only in-frame clones and omits some. Of tens of thousands of clones in the sample, 90% to 95% were seen once. Points from the study as a whole: Antigen specificity of clonally expanded peripheral T cells was not established. Low normalized T-cell clonal expansion was also seen in some nonresponders.

This receptor was identified in an adult with an advanced solid tumor such as melanoma, head and neck, liver or kidney cancer. Sequenced material: CD4+ or CD8+ T cells sorted from blood, taken in a trial of the OX40 agonist ivuxolimab. The rearrangement uses TRBV5-4 and TRBJ1-2; tentative D call: TRBD1 (6 bases). The CDR3 protein is CASSLVAGGSGYTF. CDR3 sequence (DNA): TGTGCCAGCAGCTTGGTAGCTGGGGGCTCTGGCTACACCTTC.